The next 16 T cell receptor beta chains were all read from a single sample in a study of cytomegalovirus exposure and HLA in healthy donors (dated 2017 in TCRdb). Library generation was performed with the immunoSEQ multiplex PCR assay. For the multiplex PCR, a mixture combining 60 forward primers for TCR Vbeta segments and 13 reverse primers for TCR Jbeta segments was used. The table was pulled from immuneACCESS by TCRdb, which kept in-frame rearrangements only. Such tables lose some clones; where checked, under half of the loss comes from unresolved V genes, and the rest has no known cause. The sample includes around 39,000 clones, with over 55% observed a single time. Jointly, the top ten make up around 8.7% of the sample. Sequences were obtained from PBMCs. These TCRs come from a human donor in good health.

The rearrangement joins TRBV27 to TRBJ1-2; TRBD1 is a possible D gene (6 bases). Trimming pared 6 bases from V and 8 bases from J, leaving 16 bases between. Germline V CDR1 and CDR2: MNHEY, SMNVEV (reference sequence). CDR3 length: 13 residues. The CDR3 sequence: CASSRIQGKGYTF. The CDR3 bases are TGTGCCAGCAGCAGGATACAGGGAAAGGGCTACACCTTC.

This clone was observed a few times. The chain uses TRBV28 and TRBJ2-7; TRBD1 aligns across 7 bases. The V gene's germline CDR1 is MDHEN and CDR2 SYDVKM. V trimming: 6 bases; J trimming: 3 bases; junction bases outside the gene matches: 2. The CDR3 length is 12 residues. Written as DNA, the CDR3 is TGTGCCAGCAGACGGACAGGCTACGAGCAGTACTTC. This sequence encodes CASRRTGYEQYF.

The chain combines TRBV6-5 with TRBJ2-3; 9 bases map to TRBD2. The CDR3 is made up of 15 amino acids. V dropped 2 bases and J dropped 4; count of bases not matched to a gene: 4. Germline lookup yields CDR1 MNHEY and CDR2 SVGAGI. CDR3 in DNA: TGTGCCAGCAGTTACGAGGCGGGGGGGCCAGATACGCAGTATTTT. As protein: CASSYEAGGPDTQYF.

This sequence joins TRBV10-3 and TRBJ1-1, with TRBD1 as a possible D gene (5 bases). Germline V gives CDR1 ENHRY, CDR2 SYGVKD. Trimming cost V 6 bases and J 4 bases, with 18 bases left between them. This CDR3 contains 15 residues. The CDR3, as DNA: TGTGCCATCAGCACCACGCAGGGTCTTGGCACTGAAGCTTTCTTT. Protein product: CAISTTQGLGTEAFF.

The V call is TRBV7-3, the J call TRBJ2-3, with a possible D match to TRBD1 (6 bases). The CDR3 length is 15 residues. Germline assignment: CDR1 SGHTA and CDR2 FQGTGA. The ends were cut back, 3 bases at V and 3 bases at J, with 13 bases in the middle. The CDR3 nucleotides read TGTGCCAGCAGCTTTATTGGGGGCCCGACAGATACGCAGTATTTT. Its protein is CASSFIGGPTDTQYF.

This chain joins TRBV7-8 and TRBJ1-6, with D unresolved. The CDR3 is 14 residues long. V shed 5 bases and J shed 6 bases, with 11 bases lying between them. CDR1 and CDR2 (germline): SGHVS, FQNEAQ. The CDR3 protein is CASSLQALNSPLHF. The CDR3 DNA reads TGTGCCAGCAGCCTCCAAGCCCTTAATTCACCCCTCCACTTT.

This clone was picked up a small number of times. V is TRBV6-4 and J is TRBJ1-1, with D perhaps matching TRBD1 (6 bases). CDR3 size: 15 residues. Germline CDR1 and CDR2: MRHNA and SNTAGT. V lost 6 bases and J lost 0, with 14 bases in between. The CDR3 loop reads CASRVNRAVNTEAFF. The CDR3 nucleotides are TGTGCCAGCAGGGTTAACAGGGCAGTGAACACTGAAGCTTTCTTT.

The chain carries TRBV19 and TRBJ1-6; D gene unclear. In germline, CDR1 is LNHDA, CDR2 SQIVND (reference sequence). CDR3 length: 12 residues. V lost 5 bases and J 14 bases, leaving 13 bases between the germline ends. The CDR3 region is CASSSRRRTLHF. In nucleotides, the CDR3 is TGTGCCAGTAGTTCGAGGAGGAGAACCCTCCACTTT.

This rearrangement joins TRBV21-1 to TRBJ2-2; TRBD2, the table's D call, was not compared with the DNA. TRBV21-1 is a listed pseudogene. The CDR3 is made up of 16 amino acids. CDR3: CASSIRLAVNTGELFF. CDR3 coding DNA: TGTGCCAGCAGCATCAGACTAGCCGTGAACACCGGGGAGCTGTTTTTT.

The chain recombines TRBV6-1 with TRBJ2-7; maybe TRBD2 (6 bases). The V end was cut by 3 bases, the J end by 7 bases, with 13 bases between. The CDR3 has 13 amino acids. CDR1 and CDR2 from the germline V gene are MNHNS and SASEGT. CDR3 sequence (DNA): TGTGCCAGCAGTGATGGCCTCCGGGGGGAGCAGTACTTC. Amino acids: CASSDGLRGEQYF.

As DNA, the CDR3 is TGTGCCAGCAGCTTAATTGCTAGTCTCATCGATGAGCAGTTCTTC. Amino acids: CASSLIASLIDEQFF. The chain employs TRBV7-9 and TRBJ2-1; the D is unclear. The V gene lost 2 bases and the J gene lost 8 bases, with 16 bases spanning the gap. Germline V gene sequence: CDR1 SEHNR, CDR2 FQNEAQ (reference sequence). The CDR3 contains 15 residues.

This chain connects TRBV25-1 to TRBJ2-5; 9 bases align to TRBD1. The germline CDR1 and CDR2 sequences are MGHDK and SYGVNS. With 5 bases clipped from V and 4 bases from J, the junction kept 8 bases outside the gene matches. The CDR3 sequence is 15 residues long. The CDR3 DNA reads TGTGCCAGCAGTAAAAACAGGGGGCAGGGAGAGACCCAGTACTTC. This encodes CASSKNRGQGETQYF.

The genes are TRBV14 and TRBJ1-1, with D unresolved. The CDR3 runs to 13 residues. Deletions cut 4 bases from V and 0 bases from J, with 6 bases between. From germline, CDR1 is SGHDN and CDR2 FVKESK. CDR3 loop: CASSRALNTEAFF. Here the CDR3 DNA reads TGTGCCAGCAGCCGGGCCCTGAACACTGAAGCTTTCTTT.

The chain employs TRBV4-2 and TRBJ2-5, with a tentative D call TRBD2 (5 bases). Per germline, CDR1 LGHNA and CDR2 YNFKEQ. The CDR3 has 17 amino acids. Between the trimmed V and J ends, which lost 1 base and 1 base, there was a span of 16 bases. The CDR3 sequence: CASSQGVSTNLQETQYF. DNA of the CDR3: TGTGCCAGCAGCCAAGGCGTTTCGACTAACCTCCAAGAGACCCAGTACTTC.

Written as DNA, the CDR3 is TGTGCCAGCAGTTTCTCTTTCGCGTATAATGAGCAGTTCTTC. Protein product: CASSFSFAYNEQFF. The chain employs TRBV27 and TRBJ2-1; D uncertain. The V end was cut by 3 bases, the J end by 7 bases, with 13 bases between. Germline-derived CDR1 and CDR2 are MNHEY and SMNVEV (reference sequence). This CDR3 has 14 residues.

The CDR3 spells CASSLDGNYGYTF. DNA of the CDR3: TGTGCCAGCAGCTTGGACGGGAACTATGGCTACACCTTC. The chain has TRBV5-5 and TRBJ1-2; D unclear. Germline values: CDR1 SGHKS, CDR2 YYEKEE (reference sequence). This CDR3 region has 13 residues. Trimming left V 0 bases short and J 2 bases short, with 5 bases between.